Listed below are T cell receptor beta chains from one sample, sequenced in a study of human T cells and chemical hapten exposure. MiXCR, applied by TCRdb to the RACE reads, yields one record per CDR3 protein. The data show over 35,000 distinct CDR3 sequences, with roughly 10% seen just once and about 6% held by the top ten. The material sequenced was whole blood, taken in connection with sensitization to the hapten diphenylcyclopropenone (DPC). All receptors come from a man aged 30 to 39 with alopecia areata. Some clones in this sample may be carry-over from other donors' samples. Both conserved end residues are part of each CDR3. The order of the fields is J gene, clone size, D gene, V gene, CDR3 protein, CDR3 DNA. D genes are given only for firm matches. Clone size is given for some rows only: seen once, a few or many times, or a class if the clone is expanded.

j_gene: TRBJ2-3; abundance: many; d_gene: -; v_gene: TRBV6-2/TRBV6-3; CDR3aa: CASSYKYTQYF; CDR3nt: TGTGCCAGCAGTTATAAGTATACGCAGTATTTT
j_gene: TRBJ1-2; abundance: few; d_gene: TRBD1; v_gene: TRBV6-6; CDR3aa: CASTKSRRTGGRDYGYTF; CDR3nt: TGTGCCAGCACGAAGTCCCGCCGAACAGGGGGGCGAGACTATGGCTACACCTTC
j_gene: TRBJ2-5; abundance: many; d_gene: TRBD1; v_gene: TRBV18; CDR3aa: CASSPYDRVSGETQYF; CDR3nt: TGTGCCAGCTCACCGTACGACAGGGTTTCGGGAGAGACCCAGTACTTC
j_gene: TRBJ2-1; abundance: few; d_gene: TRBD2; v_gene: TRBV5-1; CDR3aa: CASILYPGLAGVNEQFF; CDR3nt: TGCGCCAGCATCCTATACCCGGGACTAGCGGGAGTAAATGAGCAGTTCTTC
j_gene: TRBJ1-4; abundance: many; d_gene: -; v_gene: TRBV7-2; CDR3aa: CASSLMDFEKLFF; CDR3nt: TGTGCCAGCAGCTTAATGGACTTTGAAAAACTGTTTTTT
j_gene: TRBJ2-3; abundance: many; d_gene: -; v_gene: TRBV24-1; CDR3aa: CATSDSGNTDTQYF; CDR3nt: TGTGCCACCAGTGATTCAGGGAACACAGATACGCAGTATTTT
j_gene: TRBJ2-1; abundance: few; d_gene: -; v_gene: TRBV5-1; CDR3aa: CASSSRSYEGYNEQFF; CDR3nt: TGCGCCAGCAGCTCCCGTAGCTACGAGGGTTACAATGAGCAGTTCTTC
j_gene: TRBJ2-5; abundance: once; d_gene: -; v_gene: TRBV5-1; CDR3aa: CASSSRAPQETQYF; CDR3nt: TGCGCCAGCAGCTCCCGGGCCCCCCAAGAGACCCAGTACTTC
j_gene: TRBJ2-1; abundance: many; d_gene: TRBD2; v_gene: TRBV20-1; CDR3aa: CSAPGTSGGSYNEQFF; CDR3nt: TGCAGTGCCCCCGGGACTAGCGGGGGCTCCTACAATGAGCAGTTCTTC
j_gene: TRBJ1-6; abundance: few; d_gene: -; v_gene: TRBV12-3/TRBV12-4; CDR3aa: CASSLVLGGSPLHF; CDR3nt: TGTGCCAGCAGCCTGGTATTAGGAGGTTCACCCCTCCACTTT
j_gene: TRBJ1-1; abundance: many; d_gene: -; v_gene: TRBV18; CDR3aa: CASSPPTGQWGTEAFF; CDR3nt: TGTGCCAGCTCACCACCGACAGGACAATGGGGCACTGAAGCTTTCTTT
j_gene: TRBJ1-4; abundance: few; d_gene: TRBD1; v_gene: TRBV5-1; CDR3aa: CASSLGDRGSEKLFF; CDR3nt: TGCGCCAGCAGCTTGGGAGACAGGGGTTCCGAAAAACTGTTTTTT
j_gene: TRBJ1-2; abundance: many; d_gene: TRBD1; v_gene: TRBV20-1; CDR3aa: CSANQQGDGYGYTF; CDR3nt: TGCAGTGCTAACCAACAGGGGGATGGGTATGGCTACACCTTC
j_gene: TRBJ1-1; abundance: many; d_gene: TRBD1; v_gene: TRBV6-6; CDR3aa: CASSPDRRDKYTEAFF; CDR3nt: TGTGCCAGCAGCCCGGACAGGAGGGATAAGTACACTGAAGCTTTCTTT
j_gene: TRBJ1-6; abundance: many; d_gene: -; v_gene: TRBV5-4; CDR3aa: CASSLPDSGSPLHF; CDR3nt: TGTGCCAGCAGCTTGCCGGACTCGGGTTCACCCCTCCACTTT
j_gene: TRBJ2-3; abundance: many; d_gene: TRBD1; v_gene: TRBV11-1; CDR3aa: CASSLGSGTGSTDTQYF; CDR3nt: TGTGCCAGCAGCTTAGGATCTGGGACAGGCAGCACAGATACGCAGTATTTT
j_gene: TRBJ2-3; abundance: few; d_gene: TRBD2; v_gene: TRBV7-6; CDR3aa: CASSFSGIVADTQYF; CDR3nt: TGTGCCAGCAGCTTTAGCGGGATAGTCGCAGATACGCAGTATTTT
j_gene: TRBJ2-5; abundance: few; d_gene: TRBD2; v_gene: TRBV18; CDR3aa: CASSPTSGSQTQYF; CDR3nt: TGTGCCAGCTCACCAACTAGCGGGAGCCAGACCCAGTACTTC
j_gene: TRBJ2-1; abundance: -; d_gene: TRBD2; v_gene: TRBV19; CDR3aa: CASSIPASGYNEQFF; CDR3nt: TGTGCCAGTAGTATCCCCGCTAGCGGATACAATGAGCAGTTCTTC
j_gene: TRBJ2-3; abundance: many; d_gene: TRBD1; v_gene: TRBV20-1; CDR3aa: CSAQDRASGTDTQYF; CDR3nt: TGCAGTGCGCAGGACAGGGCGTCCGGCACAGATACGCAGTATTTT
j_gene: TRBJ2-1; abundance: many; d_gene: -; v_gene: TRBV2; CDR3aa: CASSQDEVAHNEQFF; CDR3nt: TGTGCCAGCAGCCAGGACGAAGTTGCGCACAATGAGCAGTTCTTC
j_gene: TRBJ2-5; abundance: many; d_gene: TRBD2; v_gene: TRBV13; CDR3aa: CASSWALASGQETQYF; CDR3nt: TGTGCCAGCAGCTGGGCACTAGCGTCGGGCCAAGAGACCCAGTACTTC
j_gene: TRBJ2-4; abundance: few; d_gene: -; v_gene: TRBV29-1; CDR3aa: CSVVDAKNIQYF; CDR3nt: TGCAGCGTTGTAGACGCCAAAAACATTCAGTACTTC
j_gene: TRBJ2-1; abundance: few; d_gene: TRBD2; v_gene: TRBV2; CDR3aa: CASRDRTSAQRTYNEQFF; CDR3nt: TGTGCCAGCAGAGACCGGACTAGCGCTCAACGTACGTACAATGAGCAGTTCTTC
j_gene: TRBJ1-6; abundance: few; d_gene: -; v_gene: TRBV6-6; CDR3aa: CASSYSKRATDNSPLHF; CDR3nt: TGTGCCAGCAGTTACTCGAAAAGGGCGACGGATAATTCACCCCTCCACTTT
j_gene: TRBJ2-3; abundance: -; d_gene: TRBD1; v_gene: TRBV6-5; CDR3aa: CASSYVTGTGPDTQYF; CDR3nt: TGTGCCAGCAGTTACGTCACCGGGACAGGGCCAGATACGCAGTATTTT
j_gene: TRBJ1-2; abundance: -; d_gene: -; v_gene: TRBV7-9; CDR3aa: CASTDKRGGGGYTF; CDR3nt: TGTGCCAGCACCGATAAGCGAGGCGGTGGTGGCTACACCTTC
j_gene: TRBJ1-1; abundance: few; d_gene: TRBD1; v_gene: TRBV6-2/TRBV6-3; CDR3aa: CASYTGGTNTEAFF; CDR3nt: TGTGCCAGCTATACAGGGGGCACGAACACTGAAGCTTTCTTT
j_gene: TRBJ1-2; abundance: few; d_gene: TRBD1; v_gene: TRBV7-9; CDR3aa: CASSLGPVKGTASDYGYTF; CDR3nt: TGTGCCAGCAGCTTAGGTCCGGTTAAAGGGACAGCCTCTGACTATGGCTACACCTTC
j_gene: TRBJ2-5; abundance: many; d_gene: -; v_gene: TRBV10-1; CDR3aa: CASSEIRGGTQYF; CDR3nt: TGCGCCAGCAGTGAGATTCGCGGCGGGACCCAGTACTTC
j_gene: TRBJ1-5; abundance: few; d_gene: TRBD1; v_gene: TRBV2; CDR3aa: CASSATGGSNQPQHF; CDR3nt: TGTGCCAGCAGTGCGACAGGGGGCAGCAATCAGCCCCAGCATTTT
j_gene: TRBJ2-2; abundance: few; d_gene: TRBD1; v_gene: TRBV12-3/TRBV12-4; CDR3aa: CASNIGQGYTGELFF; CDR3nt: TGTGCCAGCAATATTGGACAGGGATACACCGGGGAGCTGTTTTTT
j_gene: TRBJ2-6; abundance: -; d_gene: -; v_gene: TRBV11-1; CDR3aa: CASSLGSSGANVLTF; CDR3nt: TGTGCCAGCAGCTTGGGGAGCTCTGGGGCCAACGTCCTGACTTTC